A single sample is the source of the 20 T cell receptor beta chains below, sequenced in a study of T cell changes during pregnancy in multiple sclerosis. Profiled with immunoSEQ multiplex PCR; TCRdb holds only in-frame clones, not every one. The sample consists of approximately 100,000 clones, 94% of them appearing once. The sequenced sample was peripheral blood, obtained before pregnancy. These receptors came from a female donor with multiple sclerosis, enrolled in a pregnancy study.

This sequence joins TRBV28 and TRBJ2-7; 9 positions agree with TRBD2. Trimming at V came to 8 bases and at J to 5 bases, leaving 7 bases not matched to a gene. The CDR3 has 13 amino acids. CDR1 MDHEN and CDR2 SYDVKM come from the germline V gene. The CDR3 reads CASRKQREDEQYF. The CDR3 nucleotides are TGTGCCAGCCGAAAGCAGCGGGAGGACGAGCAGTACTTC.

This clone was detected only a few times. The chain combines TRBV6-6 with TRBJ2-7; 8 positions agree with TRBD2. The CDR3 loop spans 15 amino acids. V lost 0 bases and J lost 6; bases outside the gene matches: 7. CDR1 is MNHNY and CDR2 is SVGAGI in the germline V gene (reference sequence). The CDR3 sequence: CASSYSPGLGSEQYF. DNA for the CDR3: TGTGCCAGCAGTTACTCCCCGGGACTAGGGTCCGAGCAGTACTTC.

The chain is built from TRBV10-2 and TRBJ2-5; tentatively, D is TRBD2 (6 bases). The V and J ends lost 8 bases and 4 bases respectively, with 14 bases between them. This CDR3 region has 13 residues. CDR1 is WSHSY, CDR2 SAAADI, per germline. CDR3 sequence reads: CASCRRESETQYF. For the CDR3, the DNA is TGCGCCAGCTGCCGACGGGAGTCAGAGACCCAGTACTTC.

The CDR3 nucleotides are TGTGCCAGCAGTTTATTGTTATCCTCCGGGTACAATGAGCAGTTCTTC. Translated: CASSLLLSSGYNEQFF. The chain is built from TRBV28 and TRBJ2-1; D is unresolved. The germline V and J ends were trimmed by 1 base and 4 bases, with 14 bases remaining between them. Per the germline V gene, CDR1 is MDHEN and CDR2 is SYDVKM. The CDR3 totals 16 residues.

The count of this clone is one. V gene TRBV30 combines with J gene TRBJ2-6; D may be TRBD1 (5 bases). Germline V gene data show CDR1 as GTSNPN and CDR2 as SVGIG (reference sequence). Trimming took off 2 bases at V and 2 bases at J, with 7 bases between the two ends. This CDR3 is built from 14 residues. The DNA of the CDR3 is TGTGCCTGGAGTCAAGGGGCTGGGGCCAACGTCCTGACTTTC. Its translation: CAWSQGAGANVLTF. Supplemented by reference TRBV30 and TRBJ2-6, the full variable domain reads SQTIHQWPATLVQPVGSPLSLECTVEGTSNPNLYWYRQAAGRGLQLLFYSVGIGQISSEVPQNLSASRPQDRQFILSSKKLLLSDSGFYLCAWSQGAGANVLTFGAGSRLTVL.

The chain recombines TRBV6-5 with TRBJ2-7, with D possibly TRBD1 on 5 matching bases. Trimming took 8 bases from V and 5 from J, leaving 16 bases between them. The length of the CDR3 is 13 residues. The germline gives CDR1 MNHEY, CDR2 SVGAGI. For the CDR3, the DNA is TGTGCCAGCGAGGCAGTACAGGCCCACGAGCAGTACTTC. This translates into CASEAVQAHEQYF.

The J gene is TRBJ2-2, the V gene TRBV9; 10 nucleotides agree with TRBD2. This CDR3 is 15 amino acids long. V lost 4 bases, J lost 5 bases, and 5 bases stayed unmatched. In germline, CDR1 is SGDLS, CDR2 YYNGEE. CDR3 residues: CASSPSGSGTGELFF. CDR3 bases: TGTGCCAGCAGCCCTAGCGGGAGTGGAACCGGGGAGCTGTTTTTT.

The chain links TRBV7-9 to TRBJ2-7, with TRBD1 as a possible D gene (6 bases). CDR1 SEHNR and CDR2 FQNEAQ come from the germline V gene (reference sequence). There are 12 residues in the CDR3. The V gene lost 3 bases and the J gene lost 5 bases, with 8 bases spanning the gap. CDR3 amino acids: CASSFRGNEQYF. The CDR3, as DNA: TGTGCCAGCAGCTTCAGGGGCAACGAGCAGTACTTC.

The rearrangement links TRBV28 to TRBJ2-2, with TRBD1 matching over 7 bases. CDR1 is MDHEN, CDR2 SYDVKM, per germline. This CDR3 comprises 14 residues. The junction had 3 bases not matched to a gene; V was cut back by 7 bases and J by 1 base. CDR3 bases: TGTGCCAGCAAGGGGGCTCAGAACACCGGGGAGCTGTTTTTT. Translating it yields CASKGAQNTGELFF.

The chain recombines TRBV6-6 with TRBJ1-2; 8 bases are a match to TRBD1. V trimming: 4 bases; J trimming: 2 bases; junction bases outside the gene matches: 9. There are 16 residues in the CDR3. CDR1 and CDR2 from the germline V gene are MNHNY and SVGAGI (reference sequence). CDR3 coding DNA: TGTGCCAGCAGTTCCCGGGGGGCAGGGGGCAACTATGGCTACACCTTC. Amino acids: CASSSRGAGGNYGYTF.

The sample holds one count of this clone. Other nucleotide sequences in the sample specify the same CDR3. The chain links TRBV5-1 to TRBJ2-7; D might be TRBD1 (5 bases). The V end lost 0 bases, the J end lost 4 bases, and 8 bases lay between the germline ends. Germline CDR1 reads SGHRS; CDR2 reads YFSETQ. The length of the CDR3 is 13 residues. This chain's CDR3 is CASSLGGGYEQYF. CDR3 DNA sequence: TGCGCCAGCAGCTTGGGGGGCGGTTACGAGCAGTACTTC.

The rearrangement joins TRBV10-3 to TRBJ2-1; 10 bases agree with TRBD2. Germline V CDR1 and CDR2: ENHRY, SYGVKD. With 0 bases clipped from V and 0 bases from J, the junction kept 5 bases outside the gene matches. The CDR3 is 18 residues long. The CDR3 loop reads CAISESSGRTSSYNEQFF. The CDR3 nucleotides are TGTGCCATCAGTGAGTCTAGCGGGAGGACTAGCTCCTACAATGAGCAGTTCTTC.

The rearrangement joins TRBV27 to TRBJ1-2; 7 nucleotides agree with TRBD1. Germline loops: CDR1 MNHEY, CDR2 SMNVEV (reference sequence). V gave up 7 bases and J gave up 4 bases; unmatched junction bases: 9. This CDR3 is 14 amino acids long. CDR3 sequence reads: CASTSLGGLYGYTF. CDR3 in DNA: TGTGCCAGCACCTCCCTAGGGGGCCTCTATGGCTACACCTTC.

The genes are TRBV27 and TRBJ2-1; TRBD2 matches 15 bases. The V gene's germline CDR1 is MNHEY and CDR2 SMNVEV (reference sequence). The CDR3 contains 17 residues. The junction had 4 bases not matched to a gene; V was cut back by 4 bases and J by 3 bases. The CDR3 bases are TGTGCCAGCAGTTCCATGGGACTAGCGGGAGGCTACAATGAGCAGTTCTTC. Translation: CASSSMGLAGGYNEQFF.

The rearrangement uses TRBV6-5 and TRBJ1-5, with TRBD1 matching 9 bases. With 8 bases clipped from V and 4 bases from J, the junction kept 9 bases outside the gene matches. The V gene's germline CDR1 is MNHEY and CDR2 SVGAGI. The CDR3 is 15 amino acids. CDR3 protein: CASGGTGQENQPQHF. CDR3 sequence (DNA): TGTGCCAGCGGGGGGACAGGGCAAGAAAATCAGCCCCAGCATTTT.

CDR3 amino acids: CAIRQGQGESTDTQYF. CDR3 bases: TGTGCCATCAGACAGGGACAGGGCGAGAGCACAGATACGCAGTATTTT. The chain links TRBV10-3 to TRBJ2-3, with 9 bases fitting TRBD1. The CDR3 is 16 residues long. The V gene end was trimmed by 6 bases and the J gene end by 0 bases; junction bases not matched to a gene: 7. CDR1 ENHRY and CDR2 SYGVKD come from the germline V gene.

The chain links TRBV11-1 to TRBJ2-5; the match to TRBD1 covers 8 bases. Trimming cost V 1 base and J 13 bases; bases outside gene matches: 8. CDR1 and CDR2 from the germline V gene are SGHAT and FQDESV (reference sequence). The CDR3 is 13 residues long. The CDR3 nucleotides read TGTGCCAGCAGCTTAGGGGGACAGGCACATCTGTACTTC. This sequence encodes CASSLGGQAHLYF. Together with reference TRBV11-1 and TRBJ2-5, the CDR3 gives the full variable domain: EAEVAQSPRYKITEKSQAVAFWCDPISGHATLYWYRQILGQGPELLVQFQDESVVDDSQLPKDRFSAERLKGVDSTLKIQPAELGDSAMYLCASSLGGQAHLYFGPGTRLLVL.

The chain combines TRBV29-1 with TRBJ1-1, with a possible D match to TRBD1 (6 bases). CDR1 and CDR2 (germline): SQVTM, ANQGSEA. V lost 1 base, J lost 2 bases, and 8 bases lay in between. The CDR3 contains 13 residues. Here the CDR3 reads CSVEGTDNTEAFF. For the CDR3, the DNA is TGCAGCGTTGAAGGGACAGACAACACTGAAGCTTTCTTT. Looking up the rest from reference TRBV29-1 and TRBJ1-1 gives the full variable domain: SAVISQKPSRDICQRGTSLTIQCQVDSQVTMMFWYRQQPGQSLTLIATANQGSEATYESGFVIDKFPISRPNLTFSTLTVSNMSPEDSSIYLCSVEGTDNTEAFFGQGTRLTVV.

V is TRBV10-3 and J is TRBJ1-1, with unresolved D. Trimming took 7 bases from V and 0 from J, leaving 12 bases between them. Germline-derived CDR1 and CDR2 are ENHRY and SYGVKD. This CDR3 region has 14 residues. The CDR3 nucleotides read TGTGCCATCAATACAGCAGCAATGAACACTGAAGCTTTCTTT. It encodes CAINTAAMNTEAFF.

The chain has TRBV11-2 and TRBJ1-1; D gene ambiguous. The CDR3 has 14 residues. Looked up from germline, CDR1 is SGHAT and CDR2 is FQNNGV. The ends were cut back, 5 bases at V and 1 base at J, with 11 bases in the middle. The CDR3 reads CASSPPVSNTEAFF. The CDR3 coding sequence is TGTGCCAGCAGCCCCCCGGTCTCGAACACTGAAGCTTTCTTT. Variable domain in full (rest from reference TRBV11-2 and TRBJ1-1): EAGVAQSPRYKIIEKRQSVAFWCNPISGHATLYWYQQILGQGPKLLIQFQNNGVVDDSQLPKDRFSAERLKGVDSTLKIQPAKLEDSAVYLCASSPPVSNTEAFFGQGTRLTVV.